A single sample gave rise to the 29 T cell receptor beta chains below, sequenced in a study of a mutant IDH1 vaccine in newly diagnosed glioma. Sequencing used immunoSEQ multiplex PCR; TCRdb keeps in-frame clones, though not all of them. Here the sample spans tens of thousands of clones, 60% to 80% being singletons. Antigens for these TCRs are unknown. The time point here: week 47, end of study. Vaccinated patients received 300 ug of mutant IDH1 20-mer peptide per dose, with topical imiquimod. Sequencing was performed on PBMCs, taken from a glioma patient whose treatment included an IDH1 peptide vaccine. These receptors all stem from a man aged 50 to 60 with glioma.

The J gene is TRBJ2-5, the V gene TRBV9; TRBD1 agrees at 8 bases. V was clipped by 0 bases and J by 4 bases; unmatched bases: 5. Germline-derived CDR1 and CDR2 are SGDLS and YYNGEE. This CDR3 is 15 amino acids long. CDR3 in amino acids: CASSVDPDRGETQYF. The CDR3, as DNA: TGTGCCAGCAGCGTAGACCCCGACAGGGGAGAGACCCAGTACTTC.

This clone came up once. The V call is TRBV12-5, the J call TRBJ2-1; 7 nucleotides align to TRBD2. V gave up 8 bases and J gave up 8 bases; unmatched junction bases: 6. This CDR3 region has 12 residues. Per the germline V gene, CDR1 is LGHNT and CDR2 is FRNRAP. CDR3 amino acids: CASRGEIDEQFF. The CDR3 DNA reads TGTGCTAGTCGGGGGGAAATCGATGAGCAGTTCTTC.

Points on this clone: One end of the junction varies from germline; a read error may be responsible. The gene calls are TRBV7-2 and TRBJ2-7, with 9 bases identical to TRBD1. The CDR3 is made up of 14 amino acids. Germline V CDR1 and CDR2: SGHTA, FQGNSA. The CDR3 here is CASSPEGGQGRNHF. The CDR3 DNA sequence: TGTGCCAGCAGCCCGGAGGGGGGACAGGGTCGGAACCACTTC.

CDR3 nucleotide sequence: TGTGCCAGCAGCTTGTCAGGGGGCGCACAGCAGCCCCAGCATTTT. Amino acid sequence: CASSLSGGAQQPQHF. The chain joins TRBV7-2 to TRBJ1-5, with 8 bases matching TRBD1. The V and J ends lost 3 bases and 7 bases, in that order; junction bases with no gene match: 8. The CDR3 totals 15 residues. The V gene's germline CDR1 is SGHTA and CDR2 FQGNSA. Full variable domain (missing parts from reference TRBV7-2 and TRBJ1-5): GAGVSQSPSNKVTEKGKDVELRCDPISGHTALYWYRQSLGQGLEFLIYFQGNSAPDKSGLPSDRFSAERTGGSVSTLTIQRTQQEDSAVYLCASSLSGGAQQPQHFGDGTRLSIL.

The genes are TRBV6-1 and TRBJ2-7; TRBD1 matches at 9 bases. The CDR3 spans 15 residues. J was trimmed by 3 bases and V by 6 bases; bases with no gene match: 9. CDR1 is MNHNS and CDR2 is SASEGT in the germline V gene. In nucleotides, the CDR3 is TGTGCCAGCAGACGAGACAGGGGGAGGGTCTACGAGCAGTACTTC. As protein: CASRRDRGRVYEQYF.

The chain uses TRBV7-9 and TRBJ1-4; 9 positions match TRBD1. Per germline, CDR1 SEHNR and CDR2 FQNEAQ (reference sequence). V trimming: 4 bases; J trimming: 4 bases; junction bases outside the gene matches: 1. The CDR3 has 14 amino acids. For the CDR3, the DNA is TGTGCCAGCAGCTCGGGACAGGGTAATGAAAAACTGTTTTTT. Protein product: CASSSGQGNEKLFF. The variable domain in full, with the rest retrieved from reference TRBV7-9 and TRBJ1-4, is DTGVSQNPRHKITKRGQNVTFRCDPISEHNRLYWYRQTLGQGPEFLTYFQNEAQLEKSRLLSDRFSAERPKGSFSTLEIQRTEQGDSAMYLCASSSGQGNEKLFFGSGTQLSVL.

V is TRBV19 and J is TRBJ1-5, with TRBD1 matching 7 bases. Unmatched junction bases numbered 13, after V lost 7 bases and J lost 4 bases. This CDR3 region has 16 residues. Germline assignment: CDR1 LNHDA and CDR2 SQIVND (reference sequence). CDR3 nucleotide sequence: TGTGCCAGTACCTACTCACAGGGGTTAATTAATCAGCCCCAGCATTTT. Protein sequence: CASTYSQGLINQPQHF.

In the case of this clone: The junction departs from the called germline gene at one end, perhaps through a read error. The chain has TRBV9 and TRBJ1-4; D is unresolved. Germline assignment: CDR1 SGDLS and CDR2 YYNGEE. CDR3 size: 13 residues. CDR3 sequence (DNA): TGTGCCAGCAGCGTATCGGGTAATGAAAAACTATTTTTT. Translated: CASSVSGNEKLFF.

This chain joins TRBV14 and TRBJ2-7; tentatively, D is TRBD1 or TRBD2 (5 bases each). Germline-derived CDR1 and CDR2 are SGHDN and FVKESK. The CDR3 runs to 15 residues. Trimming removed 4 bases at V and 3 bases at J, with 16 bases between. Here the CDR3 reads CASSRTPGRNYEQYF. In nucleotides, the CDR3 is TGTGCCAGCAGCCGTACTCCGGGACGGAACTACGAGCAGTACTTC.

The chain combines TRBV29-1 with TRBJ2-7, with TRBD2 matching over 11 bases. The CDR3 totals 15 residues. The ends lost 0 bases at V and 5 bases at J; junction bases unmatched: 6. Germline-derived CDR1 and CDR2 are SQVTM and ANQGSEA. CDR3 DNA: TGCAGCGTTGAAGATCCGCTAGCGGGGGGCGACGAGCAGTACTTC. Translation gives CSVEDPLAGGDEQYF.

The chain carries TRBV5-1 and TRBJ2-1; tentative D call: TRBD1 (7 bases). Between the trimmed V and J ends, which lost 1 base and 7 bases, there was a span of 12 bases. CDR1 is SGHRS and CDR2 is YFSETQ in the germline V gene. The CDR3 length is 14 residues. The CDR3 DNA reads TGCGCCAGCAGCTTGTCAGGGGGGCAGAATGAGCAGTTCTTC. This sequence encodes CASSLSGGQNEQFF.

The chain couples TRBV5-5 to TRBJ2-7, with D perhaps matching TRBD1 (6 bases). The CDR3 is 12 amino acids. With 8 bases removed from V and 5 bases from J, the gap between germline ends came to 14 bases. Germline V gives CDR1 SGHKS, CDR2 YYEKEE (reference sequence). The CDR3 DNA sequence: TGTGCCAGTTACAGGGTCCGGGACGAGCAGTACTTC. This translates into CASYRVRDEQYF.

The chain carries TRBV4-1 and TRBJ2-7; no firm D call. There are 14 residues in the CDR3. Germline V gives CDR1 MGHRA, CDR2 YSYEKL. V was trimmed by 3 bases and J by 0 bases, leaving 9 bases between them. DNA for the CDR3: TGCGCCAGCAGCCAGCAGGCCAGCTCCTACGAGCAGTACTTC. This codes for CASSQQASSYEQYF.

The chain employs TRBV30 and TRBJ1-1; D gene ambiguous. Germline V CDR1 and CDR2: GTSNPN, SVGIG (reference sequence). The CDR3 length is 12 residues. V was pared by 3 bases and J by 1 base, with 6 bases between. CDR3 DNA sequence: TGTGCCTGGAGACAGCCGAACACTGAAGCTTTCTTT. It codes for CAWRQPNTEAFF.

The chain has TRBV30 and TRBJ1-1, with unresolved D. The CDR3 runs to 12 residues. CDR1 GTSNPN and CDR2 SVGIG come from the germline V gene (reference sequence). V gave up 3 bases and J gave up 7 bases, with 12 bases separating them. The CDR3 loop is CAWRVDTNEAFF. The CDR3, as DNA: TGTGCCTGGAGGGTAGACACTAATGAAGCTTTCTTT.

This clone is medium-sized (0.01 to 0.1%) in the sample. Written as DNA, the CDR3 is TGTGCCAGCAGCGCATTGGGAGGGGCTAGTGAAGCTTTCTTT. Translation: CASSALGGASEAFF. The chain has TRBV14 and TRBJ1-1; D may be TRBD1 (5 bases). V lost 5 bases, J lost 7 bases, and 17 bases lay in between. The CDR3 length is 14 residues. CDR1 is SGHDN and CDR2 is FVKESK in the germline V gene.

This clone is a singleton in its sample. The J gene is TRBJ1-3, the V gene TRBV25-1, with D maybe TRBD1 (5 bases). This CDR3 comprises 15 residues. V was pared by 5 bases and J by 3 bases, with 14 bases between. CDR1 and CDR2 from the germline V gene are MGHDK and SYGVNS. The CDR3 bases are TGTGCCAGCAGTCTAGGGGAACAGAGTGGAAACACCATATATTTT. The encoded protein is CASSLGEQSGNTIYF. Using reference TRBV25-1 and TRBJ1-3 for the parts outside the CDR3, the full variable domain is EADIYQTPRYLVIGTGKKITLECSQTMGHDKMYWYQQDPGMELHLIHYSYGVNSTEKGDLSSESTVSRIRTEHFPLTLESARPSHTSQYLCASSLGEQSGNTIYFGEGSWLTVV.

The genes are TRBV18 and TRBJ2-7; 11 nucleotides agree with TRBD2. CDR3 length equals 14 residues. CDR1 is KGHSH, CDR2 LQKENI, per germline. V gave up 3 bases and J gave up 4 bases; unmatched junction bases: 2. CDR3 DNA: TGTGCCAGCTCACCTAGCGGGGGGGCGTACGAGCAGTACTTC. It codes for CASSPSGGAYEQYF.

The CDR3 is CASTRGSGNQPQHF. The CDR3 DNA follows: TGTGCCAGCACCCGGGGGTCCGGGAACCAGCCCCAGCATTTT. The chain links TRBV5-5 to TRBJ1-5; perhaps TRBD1 as D (5 bases). V was cut by 6 bases and J by 7 bases, with 17 bases left in between. Germline CDR1 reads SGHKS; CDR2 reads YYEKEE (reference sequence). The CDR3 is made up of 14 amino acids.

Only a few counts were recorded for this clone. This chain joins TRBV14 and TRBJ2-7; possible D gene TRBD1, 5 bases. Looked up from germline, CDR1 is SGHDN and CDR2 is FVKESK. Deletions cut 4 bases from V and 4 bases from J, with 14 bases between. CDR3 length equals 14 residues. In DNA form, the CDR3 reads TGTGCCAGCAGCCCAACTTCAGGGATATACGAGCAGTACTTC. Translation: CASSPTSGIYEQYF. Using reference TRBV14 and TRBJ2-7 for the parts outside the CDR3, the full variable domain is EAGVTQFPSHSVIEKGQTVTLRCDPISGHDNLYWYRRVMGKEIKFLLHFVKESKQDESGMPNNRFLAERTGGTYSTLKVQPAELEDSGVYFCASSPTSGIYEQYFGPGTRLTVT.

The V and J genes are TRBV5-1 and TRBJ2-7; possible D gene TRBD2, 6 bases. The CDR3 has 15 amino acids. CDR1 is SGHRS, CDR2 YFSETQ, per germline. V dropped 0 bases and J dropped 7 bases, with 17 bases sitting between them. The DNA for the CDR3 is TGCGCCAGCAGCTTGGAGGGAGAGGGGAGGCAAGAGCAGTACTTC. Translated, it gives CASSLEGEGRQEQYF. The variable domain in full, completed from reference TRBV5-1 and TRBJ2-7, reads KAGVTQTPRYLIKTRGQQVTLSCSPISGHRSVSWYQQTPGQGLQFLFEYFSETQRNKGNFPGRFSGRQFSNSRSEMNVSTLELGDSALYLCASSLEGEGRQEQYFGPGTRLTVT.

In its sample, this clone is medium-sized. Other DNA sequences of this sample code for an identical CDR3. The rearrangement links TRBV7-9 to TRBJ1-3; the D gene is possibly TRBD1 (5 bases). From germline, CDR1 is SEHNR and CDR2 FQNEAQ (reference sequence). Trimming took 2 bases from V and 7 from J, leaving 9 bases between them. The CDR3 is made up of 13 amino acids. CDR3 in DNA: TGTGCCAGCAGCTTAAGGCAGGGCAACACCATATATTTT. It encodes CASSLRQGNTIYF. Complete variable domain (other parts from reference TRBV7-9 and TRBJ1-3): DTGVSQNPRHKITKRGQNVTFRCDPISEHNRLYWYRQTLGQGPEFLTYFQNEAQLEKSRLLSDRFSAERPKGSFSTLEIQRTEQGDSAMYLCASSLRQGNTIYFGEGSWLTVV.

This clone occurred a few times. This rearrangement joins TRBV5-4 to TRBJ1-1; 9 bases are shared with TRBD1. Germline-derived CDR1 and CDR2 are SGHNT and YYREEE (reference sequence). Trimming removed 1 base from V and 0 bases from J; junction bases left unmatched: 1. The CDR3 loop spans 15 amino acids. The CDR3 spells CASSLRQGVNTEAFF. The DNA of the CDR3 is TGTGCCAGCAGCTTGCGACAGGGGGTGAACACTGAAGCTTTCTTT.

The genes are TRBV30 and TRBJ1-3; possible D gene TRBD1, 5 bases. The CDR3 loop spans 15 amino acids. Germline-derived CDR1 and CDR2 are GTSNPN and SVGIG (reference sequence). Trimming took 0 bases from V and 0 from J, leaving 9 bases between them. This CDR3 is CAWSVAGNSGNTIYF. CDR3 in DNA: TGTGCCTGGAGTGTAGCAGGGAACTCTGGAAACACCATATATTTT.

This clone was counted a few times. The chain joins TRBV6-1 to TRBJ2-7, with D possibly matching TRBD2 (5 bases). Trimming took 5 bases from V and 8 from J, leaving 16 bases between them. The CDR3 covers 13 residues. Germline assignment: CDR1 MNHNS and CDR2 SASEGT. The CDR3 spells CASSLGSVSQQYF. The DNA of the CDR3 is TGTGCCAGCAGTTTAGGGAGCGTCTCTCAGCAGTACTTC.

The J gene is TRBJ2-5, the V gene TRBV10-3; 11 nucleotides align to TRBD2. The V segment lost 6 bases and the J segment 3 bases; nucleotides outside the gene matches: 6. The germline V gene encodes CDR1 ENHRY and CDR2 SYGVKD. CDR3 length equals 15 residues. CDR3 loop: CAIRPETSGKETQYF. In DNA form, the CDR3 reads TGTGCCATCAGGCCCGAGACTAGCGGGAAAGAGACCCAGTACTTC.

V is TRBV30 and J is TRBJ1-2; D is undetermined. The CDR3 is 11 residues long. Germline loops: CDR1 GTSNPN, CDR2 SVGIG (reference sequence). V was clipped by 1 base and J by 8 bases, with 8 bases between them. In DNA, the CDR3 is TGTGCCTGGAGTGCCCGCGGGGGCTACACCTTC. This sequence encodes CAWSARGGYTF.

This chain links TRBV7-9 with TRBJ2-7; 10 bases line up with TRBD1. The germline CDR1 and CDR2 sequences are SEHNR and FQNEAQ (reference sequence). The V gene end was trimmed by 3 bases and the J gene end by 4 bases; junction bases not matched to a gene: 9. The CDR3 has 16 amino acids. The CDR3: CASSFSRQGARYEQYF. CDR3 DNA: TGTGCCAGCAGCTTCTCAAGACAGGGGGCGAGGTACGAGCAGTACTTC.

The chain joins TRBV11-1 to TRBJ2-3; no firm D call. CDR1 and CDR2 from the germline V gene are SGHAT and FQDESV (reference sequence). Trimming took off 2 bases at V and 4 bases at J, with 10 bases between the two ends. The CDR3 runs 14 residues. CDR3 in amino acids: CASSLKGFADTQYF. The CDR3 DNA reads TGTGCCAGCAGCTTAAAGGGATTTGCAGATACGCAGTATTTT.